This T cell receptor beta chain was profiled in a study of blood T cells in healthy people across ages. Findings of the study overall: CMV infection status of these donors was not known. Naive CD4+ cells and diversity were both higher in long-lived donors than in aged donors.

Germline CDR1 reads KGHDR; CDR2 reads SFDVKD. With 3 bases removed from V and 4 bases from J, the gap between germline ends came to 12 bases. The CDR3 length is 15 residues. This clonotype showed up just once. What it recognizes is unknown. A second PCR, run for about 6 to 11 cycles, used a sample-barcoded 5' primer plus a J-beta primer mix. TCRdb independently ran MiXCR on the 5' RACE reads; one entry per CDR3 protein. Of roughly 800,000 distinct CDR3 sequences listed, approximately 25% are singletons. Each sample used at least 6.5 million PBMCs. This same sample was also taken into another study, of T cells of mothers and their children. That paper states: A few healthy Caucasian mothers, along with their six children, served as the donors.

What was sequenced was blood. The receptor was derived from a boy under 18 in good health. The V call is TRBV24-1, the J call TRBJ2-1, with unresolved D. The CDR3 coding sequence is TGTGCCACCAGTGATCCACGGACGGATTACAATGAGCAGTTCTTC. Its translation: CATSDPRTDYNEQFF.